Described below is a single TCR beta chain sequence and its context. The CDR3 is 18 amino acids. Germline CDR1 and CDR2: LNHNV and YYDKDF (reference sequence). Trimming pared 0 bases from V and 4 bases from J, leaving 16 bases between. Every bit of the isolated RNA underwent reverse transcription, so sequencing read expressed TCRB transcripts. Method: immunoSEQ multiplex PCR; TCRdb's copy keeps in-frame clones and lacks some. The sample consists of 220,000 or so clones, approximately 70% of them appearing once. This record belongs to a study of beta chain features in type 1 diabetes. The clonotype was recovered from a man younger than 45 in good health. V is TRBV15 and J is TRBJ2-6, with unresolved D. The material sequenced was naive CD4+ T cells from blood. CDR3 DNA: TGTGCCACCAGCAGAGAAAAGATCCTCCATCGGGGGGCCAACGTCCTGACTTTC. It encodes CATSREKILHRGANVLTF.